Below are 19 T cell receptor beta chains sequenced from a single sample in a study of cytomegalovirus exposure and HLA in healthy donors. 13 Jbeta primers and 60 Vbeta primers were used for the PCR. TCRdb keeps only in-frame clones here, not all; method: immunoSEQ multiplex PCR. The sample includes some 150,000 clones, approximately 80% of them seen just once. The sequencing input was PBMCs. These receptors all stem from a middle-aged woman in good health and CMV-seropositive.

This clone has only a few counts. The chain couples TRBV9 to TRBJ2-3; a possible D gene is TRBD1 (5 bases). The CDR3 is 13 amino acids. CDR1 is SGDLS, CDR2 YYNGEE, per germline. The germline V and J ends were trimmed by 4 bases and 5 bases, with 11 bases remaining between them. CDR3 in amino acids: CASSSGAGDTQYF. The CDR3 DNA is TGTGCCAGCAGCAGTGGGGCTGGAGATACGCAGTATTTT.

This clone was detected only once. The rearrangement uses TRBV5-1 and TRBJ2-1, with D possibly matching TRBD1 (5 bases). V shed 0 bases and J shed 2 bases, with 18 bases lying between them. CDR3 length: 18 amino acids. The germline V gene has CDR1 SGHRS and CDR2 YFSETQ. The CDR3 here is CASSLEVWTPSPYNEQFF. The CDR3 nucleotides are TGCGCCAGCAGCTTGGAAGTGTGGACACCCTCACCCTACAATGAGCAGTTCTTC.

The chain has TRBV18 and TRBJ2-7; TRBD1 matches 7 bases. The germline V gene encodes CDR1 KGHSH and CDR2 LQKENI. After removal of 4 bases from V and 0 bases from J, the junction contained 3 bases not matched to a gene. The CDR3 covers 14 residues. The CDR3: CASSLTGYSYEQYF. The CDR3 DNA is TGTGCCAGCTCACTGACAGGGTACTCCTACGAGCAGTACTTC.

This clone was seen only a few times. The V call is TRBV12-5, the J call TRBJ2-1; TRBD2 matches 13 bases. CDR3 length equals 15 residues. V was pared by 1 base and J by 6 bases, with 0 bases of the junction left unmatched. Germline CDR1 LGHNT, CDR2 FRNRAP. CDR3 sequence: CASGLGLAGGNEQFF. DNA for the CDR3: TGTGCTAGTGGTTTGGGACTAGCGGGAGGCAATGAGCAGTTCTTC.

The genes are TRBV4-2 and TRBJ2-2; the match to TRBD2 covers 8 bases. V lost 4 bases, J lost 0 bases, and 7 bases stayed unmatched. The length of the CDR3 is 17 residues. Germline V lookup: CDR1 LGHNA, CDR2 YNFKEQ. Here the CDR3 reads CASSLLAGRANTGELFF. The CDR3 nucleotides are TGTGCCAGCAGCCTCTTAGCGGGAAGGGCGAACACCGGGGAGCTGTTTTTT.

A word on this clone: Mismatch with germline at one junction end may stem from a read error. The DNA for the CDR3 is TGTGCCAGCAGCGTAGAAACAGGGACCCAGTACTTC. Translating gives CASSVETGTQYF. The V and J genes are TRBV11-2 and TRBJ2-5; the D gene is possibly TRBD1 (5 bases). Germline V gives CDR1 SGHAT, CDR2 FQNNGV. This CDR3 region has 12 residues.

The CDR3 bases are TGTGCCTGGAGGGACAGTTTGCGTAACACCATATATTTT. It codes for CAWRDSLRNTIYF. This chain links TRBV30 with TRBJ1-3, with TRBD1 as a possible D gene (6 bases). V lost 3 bases and J 7 bases, leaving 13 bases between the germline ends. The CDR3 spans 13 residues. The germline V gene encodes CDR1 GTSNPN and CDR2 SVGIG (reference sequence).

The chain combines TRBV7-8 with TRBJ2-1; TRBD2 aligns across 14 bases. This CDR3 comprises 16 residues. Germline-derived CDR1 and CDR2 are SGHVS and FQNEAQ. V was clipped by 5 bases and J by 7 bases; unmatched bases: 7. CDR3 amino acids: CASSGRLAGGPNEQFF. In nucleotides, the CDR3 is TGTGCCAGCAGCGGTAGACTAGCGGGAGGGCCTAATGAGCAGTTCTTC.

The CDR3 nucleotides read TGCAGCGTCGGGACAGGTACTAACTATGGCTACACCTTC. Its protein is CSVGTGTNYGYTF. V is TRBV29-1 and J is TRBJ1-2; the match to TRBD1 covers 8 bases. This CDR3 spans 13 amino acids. CDR1 is SQVTM and CDR2 is ANQGSEA in the germline V gene. V shed 6 bases and J 0 bases; nucleotides not matched to a gene: 3.

The rearrangement uses TRBV28 and TRBJ2-7; tentatively, D is TRBD1 (6 bases). The CDR3 runs 14 residues. V lost 7 bases and J lost 4, with 17 bases in between. Germline V lookup: CDR1 MDHEN, CDR2 SYDVKM. CDR3: CASTPARDTYEQYF. The CDR3 bases are TGTGCCAGCACCCCTGCGAGGGACACGTACGAGCAGTACTTC.

V and J are TRBV28 and TRBJ2-1, with 7 bases that match TRBD2. Germline V gives CDR1 MDHEN, CDR2 SYDVKM. This CDR3 is built from 17 residues. V gave up 5 bases and J gave up 0 bases; unmatched junction bases: 10. In DNA, the CDR3 is TGTGCCAGCAGTCCCGGGGGGTGGGAGAGCTCCTACAATGAGCAGTTCTTC. Translation gives CASSPGGWESSYNEQFF. Full variable domain (remainder filled in from reference TRBV28 and TRBJ2-1): DVKVTQSSRYLVKRTGEKVFLECVQDMDHENMFWYRQDPGLGLRLIYFSYDVKMKEKGDIPEGYSVSREKKERFSLILESASTNQTSMYLCASSPGGWESSYNEQFFGPGTRLTVL.

The chain links TRBV1 to TRBJ2-1; the D call TRBD2 from the table was never checked on the DNA. TRBV1 is an annotated pseudogene. This CDR3 contains 17 residues. The CDR3 DNA follows: TGCACCAGCAGCCAAGATGGTAGGACTAGCGGCCGCAATGAGCAGTTCTTC. This sequence encodes CTSSQDGRTSGRNEQFF.

The chain carries TRBV19 and TRBJ2-5; D might be TRBD2 (5 bases). The germline V and J ends were trimmed by 3 bases and 5 bases, with 7 bases remaining between them. In germline, CDR1 is LNHDA, CDR2 SQIVND (reference sequence). This CDR3 is 12 amino acids long. CDR3 residues: CASSISGETQYF. In nucleotides, the CDR3 is TGTGCCAGTAGTATCTCGGGGGAGACCCAGTACTTC. The full variable domain, completed using reference TRBV19 and TRBJ2-5, is DGGITQSPKYLFRKEGQNVTLSCEQNLNHDAMYWYRQDPGQGLRLIYYSQIVNDFQKGDIAEGYSVSREKKESFPLTVTSAQKNPTAFYLCASSISGETQYFGPGTRLLVL.

This rearrangement joins TRBV14 to TRBJ2-1, with TRBD1 identical over 12 bases. CDR3 length: 15 amino acids. Germline V lookup: CDR1 SGHDN, CDR2 FVKESK. The junction had 3 bases not matched to a gene; V was cut back by 3 bases and J by 6 bases. The CDR3 DNA sequence: TGTGCCAGCAGCCAGGGACAGGGGGCTGGCAATGAGCAGTTCTTC. Its translation: CASSQGQGAGNEQFF.

This chain links TRBV5-1 with TRBJ2-1; 12 nucleotides align to TRBD2. CDR3 length: 15 amino acids. Germline CDR1 reads SGHRS; CDR2 reads YFSETQ. With 2 bases clipped from V and 7 bases from J, the junction kept 4 bases outside the gene matches. CDR3 protein: CASSFEGLAGNEQFF. CDR3 nucleotide sequence: TGCGCCAGCAGCTTCGAAGGACTAGCGGGAAATGAGCAGTTCTTC.

This chain links TRBV6-6 with TRBJ2-1; 7 positions match TRBD1. The ends lost 2 bases at V and 9 bases at J; junction bases unmatched: 4. The CDR3 has 13 residues. Germline CDR1 MNHNY, CDR2 SVGAGI (reference sequence). The CDR3 region has the DNA TGTGCCAGCAGTTACGACAGGGCGGGTGAGCAGTTCTTC. Protein sequence: CASSYDRAGEQFF.

The chain combines TRBV7-6 with TRBJ2-1; TRBD1 matches 8 bases. Losses at the gene ends were 5 bases for V and 4 bases for J; bases not matched to a gene: 4. This CDR3 is 14 amino acids long. CDR1 SGHVS and CDR2 FNYEAQ come from the germline V gene. DNA for the CDR3: TGTGCCAGCAGCCCAGGGGGCGGGTACAATGAGCAGTTCTTC. Encoded protein: CASSPGGGYNEQFF. The full variable domain, completed using reference TRBV7-6 and TRBJ2-1, is GAGVSQSPRYKVTKRGQDVALRCDPISGHVSLYWYRQALGQGPEFLTYFNYEAQQDKSGLPNDRFSAERPEGSISTLTIQRTEQRDSAMYRCASSPGGGYNEQFFGPGTRLTVL.

The chain links TRBV11-2 to TRBJ1-1; 7 bases are a match to TRBD1. CDR3 length equals 14 residues. The V gene's germline CDR1 is SGHAT and CDR2 FQNNGV. V shed 6 bases, J shed 5 bases, and the junction held 9 bases outside the gene matches. CDR3 amino acids: CASRLTTGNTEAFF. CDR3 coding DNA: TGTGCCAGCAGGTTAACGACAGGGAATACTGAAGCTTTCTTT. The full variable domain, rest sourced from reference TRBV11-2 and TRBJ1-1, is EAGVAQSPRYKIIEKRQSVAFWCNPISGHATLYWYQQILGQGPKLLIQFQNNGVVDDSQLPKDRFSAERLKGVDSTLKIQPAKLEDSAVYLCASRLTTGNTEAFFGQGTRLTVV.

This rearrangement joins TRBV6-1 to TRBJ2-5; D ambiguous. The CDR3 totals 12 residues. Trimming shortened V by 4 bases and J by 2 bases, and 5 bases separated the two germline ends. CDR1 and CDR2 from the germline V gene are MNHNS and SASEGT. CDR3 residues: CASSARQETQYF. DNA of the CDR3: TGTGCCAGCAGTGCGAGACAAGAGACCCAGTACTTC.